The present T cell receptor (beta chain) was sequenced within a study of blood T cell repertoires in COVID-19. In the study overall: Researchers got acute and convalescent COVID-19 samples from the United States, Italy and Spain. PBMCs, B-cell-depleted T cells, or T cells were the source of the cDNA or gDNA that made up the material.

In the source study's methods: Reference gene primers were amplified, and this amplification served to estimate nucleated cell counts. TCRdb's copy holds only in-frame clones and misses some; the assay was immunoSEQ multiplex PCR. Clone size and V and J calls were adopted from that table, with D and trimming inferred from the DNA. The data show about 98,000 clones, more than 75% seen once. Sequencing was performed on peripheral blood. This sequence was found in a man aged 55 to 70 with active or convalescent COVID-19.

Here the CDR3 DNA reads TGCGCCAGCTTTCCCATTTCCTCTGGAAACACCATATATTTT. This sequence encodes CASFPISSGNTIYF. The J gene is TRBJ1-3, the V gene TRBV5-1; no reliable D call. The CDR3 extends over 14 amino acids. Germline V gene lookup returns CDR1 SGHRS and CDR2 YFSETQ. Between the trimmed V and J ends, which lost 7 bases and 0 bases, there was a span of 11 bases.